Listed below are T cell receptor beta chains from one sample, sequenced in a study of spatial heterogeneity in lung cancer. Each CDR3 protein is one row after TCRdb ran MiXCR on the 5' RACE reads. Of just over 25,000 distinct CDR3 sequences in the sample, around 13% are singletons; the top ten hold about 25%. Sequencing used PBMCs, obtained at surgery. These receptors were obtained from a female donor with early-stage non-small cell lung cancer. The CDR3 runs from the conserved cysteine through the conserved F or W. D genes are given only for firm matches. Expanded clones are given a class, and other clones once, few, many or no size at all.

D gene	CDR3 length	clone size	J gene	V gene	CDR3 protein	CDR3 DNA
TRBD1	12	NA	TRBJ1-1	TRBV29-1	CSGKGQGTEAFF	TGCAGCGGGAAGGGACAGGGGACTGAAGCTTTCTTT
NA	15	many	TRBJ2-2	TRBV25-1	CASTGTFANTGELFF	TGTGCCAGCACTGGGACTTTCGCGAACACCGGGGAGCTGTTTTTT
TRBD2	15	NA	TRBJ2-5	TRBV12-3/TRBV12-4	CASSTTGTSVETQYF	TGTGCCAGCAGTACCACCGGGACTAGCGTAGAGACCCAGTACTTC
TRBD1	15	many	TRBJ2-5	TRBV5-1	CASSLLTGGGETQYF	TGCGCCAGCAGCCTTCTGACAGGGGGCGGAGAGACCCAGTACTTC
TRBD2	16	few	TRBJ2-3	TRBV7-9	CASSLALAIGTDTQYF	TGTGCCAGCAGCTTAGCACTAGCGATTGGTACAGATACGCAGTATTTT
NA	16	few	TRBJ1-4	TRBV7-9	CASSRINQGRGEKLFF	TGTGCCAGCAGCCGAATAAACCAGGGGAGAGGTGAAAAACTGTTTTTT
NA	13	NA	TRBJ2-1	TRBV29-1	CSVVGGSYNEQFF	TGCAGCGTTGTAGGGGGGTCCTACAATGAGCAGTTCTTC
NA	16	many	TRBJ2-3	TRBV18	CASSPPQRRKGDTQYF	TGTGCCAGCTCACCACCTCAGAGGAGGAAGGGAGATACGCAGTATTTT
TRBD2	15	few	TRBJ2-2	TRBV11-2	CASSLDAGESGELFF	TGTGCCAGCAGCTTAGATGCGGGGGAGTCCGGGGAGCTGTTTTTT
NA	14	many	TRBJ1-2	TRBV6-5	CASSPGRILYGYTF	TGTGCCAGCAGTCCGGGACGGATATTATATGGCTACACCTTC
TRBD2	19	few	TRBJ2-1	TRBV28	CASNDRRLAGKSSYNEQFF	TGTGCCAGCAATGACCGGCGACTAGCGGGGAAGAGCTCCTACAATGAGCAGTTCTTC
TRBD2	13	many	TRBJ2-5	TRBV20-1	CRTSGVTQETQYF	TGCAGAACTAGCGGAGTGACTCAAGAGACCCAGTACTTC
TRBD1	15	many	TRBJ2-2	TRBV30	CAWSLGQGNTGELFF	TGTGCCTGGAGTTTGGGACAGGGGAACACCGGGGAGCTGTTTTTT
NA	13	NA	TRBJ2-5	TRBV19	CASSIARQETQYF	TGTGCCAGTAGTATAGCTAGGCAAGAGACCCAGTACTTC
TRBD1	17	medium-sized	TRBJ2-2	TRBV4-3	CASSFGQGALNTGELFF	TGCGCCAGCAGTTTCGGACAGGGGGCTCTTAACACCGGGGAGCTGTTTTTT
NA	17	many	TRBJ2-1	TRBV23-1	CASSHARQAAMYNEQFF	TGCGCCAGCAGTCATGCACGACAGGCAGCGATGTACAATGAGCAGTTCTTC
TRBD2	16	once	TRBJ2-3	TRBV5-4	CASSSGLAGFTDTQYF	TGTGCCAGCAGCTCCGGACTAGCGGGATTCACAGATACGCAGTATTTT
NA	17	many	TRBJ2-6	TRBV9	CASSVGGPGAGANVLTF	TGTGCCAGCAGCGTAGGGGGCCCAGGGGCTGGGGCCAACGTCCTGACTTTC
TRBD1	17	many	TRBJ1-2	TRBV24-1	CATSGGTGNPTTYGYTF	TGTGCCACCAGTGGTGGGACAGGTAACCCGACTACTTATGGCTACACCTTC
TRBD2	15	NA	TRBJ2-1	TRBV6-2/TRBV6-3	CASSAGTSVYNEQFF	TGTGCCAGCAGTGCCGGGACTAGCGTCTACAATGAGCAGTTCTTC
TRBD1	13	many	TRBJ1-4	TRBV25-1	CASRDSPNEKLFF	TGTGCCTCACGGGACAGCCCTAATGAAAAACTGTTTTTT
TRBD2	15	many	TRBJ2-4	TRBV7-9	CASSPELAGAFRQYF	TGTGCCAGCAGCCCCGAACTAGCGGGAGCCTTCCGCCAGTACTTC
TRBD1	15	medium-sized	TRBJ1-1	TRBV5-1	CASSEGATMNTEAFF	TGCGCCAGCAGTGAGGGGGCGACGATGAACACTGAAGCTTTCTTT
NA	12	many	TRBJ2-2	TRBV13	CASSSLGGELFF	TGTGCCAGCAGCTCCCTCGGCGGGGAGCTGTTTTTT
TRBD1	15	once	TRBJ1-2	TRBV10-3	CAISESSDRGQGYTF	TGTGCCATCAGTGAGTCTTCGGACAGGGGGCAAGGCTACACCTTC
NA	15	many	TRBJ2-3	TRBV4-3	CASSQDRLETDTQYF	TGCGCCAGCAGCCAAGATAGACTAGAGACAGATACGCAGTATTTT
NA	14	many	TRBJ2-2	TRBV20-1	CSAPIRGNTGELFF	TGCAGTGCCCCCATCAGGGGGAACACCGGGGAGCTGTTTTTT
TRBD1	12	many	TRBJ1-1	TRBV6-1	CASSSPDREVFF	TGTGCCAGCAGTTCTCCGGACAGGGAAGTCTTCTTT
TRBD2	15	many	TRBJ2-3	TRBV28	CASSSWGTSSDTQYF	TGTGCCAGCAGTTCATGGGGGACTAGCTCAGATACGCAGTATTTT
NA	13	many	TRBJ2-1	TRBV3-2	CASSQTSGLGQFF	TGTGCCAGCAGCCAGACTAGCGGGTTGGGTCAGTTCTTC
TRBD2	15	many	TRBJ2-7	TRBV27	CASSPRLAGRYEQYF	TGTGCCAGCAGTCCGAGACTAGCGGGAAGGTACGAGCAGTACTTC
TRBD2	14	NA	TRBJ2-3	TRBV20-1	CSGHLGGGPDTQYF	TGCAGTGGCCACTTGGGGGGAGGGCCAGATACGCAGTATTTT
NA	13	many	TRBJ2-3	TRBV29-1	CSVVQGRADTQYF	TGCAGCGTCGTACAGGGTCGGGCAGATACGCAGTATTTT
NA	13	many	TRBJ1-2	TRBV6-2/TRBV6-3	CASNQAGDYGYTF	TGTGCCAGCAACCAGGCAGGGGACTATGGCTACACCTTC
TRBD2	13	NA	TRBJ2-3	TRBV29-1	CSVGGGYTDTQYF	TGCAGCGTTGGCGGGGGTTATACAGATACGCAGTATTTT
NA	14	many	TRBJ2-5	TRBV4-2	CASSQGRQSETQYF	TGTGCCAGCAGCCAAGGCCGGCAGTCAGAGACCCAGTACTTC
NA	11	NA	TRBJ1-2	TRBV7-9	CASSLASGYTF	TGTGCCAGCAGCTTAGCGTCCGGCTACACCTTC
NA	13	NA	TRBJ2-7	TRBV27	CASGIWGGHEQYF	TGTGCCAGCGGGATTTGGGGGGGCCACGAGCAGTACTTC
NA	16	many	TRBJ2-7	TRBV7-8	CASSPTRIRLSYEQYF	TGTGCCAGCAGCCCGACCCGAATACGGCTTTCCTACGAGCAGTACTTC
TRBD2	14	NA	TRBJ2-1	TRBV4-3	CASSQERLAYEQFF	TGCGCCAGCAGCCAAGAACGACTAGCGTATGAGCAGTTCTTC
NA	15	many	TRBJ2-3	TRBV20-1	CSARDSGGAEDTQYF	TGCAGTGCTAGAGATTCTGGGGGGGCCGAGGATACGCAGTATTTT
TRBD2	14	many	TRBJ2-3	TRBV28	CASSRLAGADTQYF	TGTGCCAGCAGCCGACTAGCGGGAGCCGATACGCAGTATTTT
NA	13	many	TRBJ2-2	TRBV11-3	CASSLLVAGELFF	TGTGCCAGCAGCTTATTGGTAGCCGGGGAGCTGTTTTTT
NA	13	many	TRBJ1-5	TRBV6-5	CASRWGYGQPQHF	TGTGCCAGCCGGTGGGGGTATGGACAGCCCCAGCATTTT
NA	11	many	TRBJ1-5	TRBV12-3/TRBV12-4	CASSLNGPQHF	TGTGCCAGCAGTTTGAATGGGCCCCAGCATTTT
NA	15	few	TRBJ1-6	TRBV15	CATREDSSYNSPLHF	TGTGCCACCAGAGAGGACAGCTCCTATAATTCACCCCTCCACTTT